This is a list of T cell receptor beta chains from one sample in a study of shared T cell receptors in the human thymus. Some clones are missing from TCRdb's copy, which holds only in-frame ones; the method was immunoSEQ multiplex PCR. This sample has approximately 400,000 clones, with approximately 95% found just once. The sequenced sample consisted of thymocytes. The receptors originated from a human donor. The CDR3 runs from the conserved cysteine through the conserved F or W. The order of the fields is J gene, D gene, V gene, CDR3 protein, CDR3 DNA. A D gene is named only where the DNA matches it firmly.

TRBJ2-1 | TRBD2 | TRBV5-6 | CASSLGLAGGLDEQFF | TGTGCCAGCAGCTTAGGACTAGCGGGAGGGTTGGATGAGCAGTTCTTC
TRBJ2-1 | TRBD1 | TRBV27 | CASSLGRPGTGEGNNEQFF | TGTGCCAGCAGCCTGGGGCGTCCCGGGACAGGGGAGGGTAACAATGAGCAGTTCTTC
TRBJ2-3 | TRBD1 | TRBV27 | CASSPTGGAFSITDTQYF | TGTGCCAGCAGTCCGACAGGGGGCGCATTCTCCATCACAGATACGCAGTATTTT
TRBJ2-2 | NA | TRBV10-1 | CASRRTDREGTGELFF | TGCGCCAGCAGAAGAACGGACAGGGAGGGCACCGGGGAGCTGTTTTTT
TRBJ2-1 | TRBD2 | TRBV9 | CASSHTMGGTSGRGVNEQFF | TGTGCCAGCAGTCATACCATGGGCGGGACTAGCGGGAGAGGAGTGAATGAGCAGTTCTTC
TRBJ2-7 | TRBD1 | TRBV19 | CASRDRGTSSYEQYF | TGTGCCAGTAGGGACAGGGGAACAAGCTCCTACGAGCAGTACTTC
TRBJ1-2 | NA | TRBV5-4 | CASSLGLWTAPNYGYTF | TGTGCCAGCAGCTTGGGCCTATGGACTGCCCCTAACTATGGCTACACCTTC
TRBJ2-3 | TRBD2 | TRBV11-3 | CASSRGGSLLTDTQYF | TGTGCCAGCAGTCGCGGGGGGTCCCTTCTCACAGATACGCAGTATTTT
TRBJ2-7 | NA | TRBV28 | CASSLSKGPNYEQYF | TGTGCCAGCAGTTTAAGTAAGGGACCTAACTACGAGCAGTACTTC
TRBJ1-2 | TRBD1 | TRBV5-1 | CASSKNPTGAPNYGYTF | TGCGCCAGCAGCAAAAACCCAACAGGGGCGCCTAACTATGGCTACACCTTC
TRBJ1-1 | NA | TRBV28 | CASKRAEAFF | TGTGCCAGTAAGAGGGCTGAAGCTTTCTTT
TRBJ1-5 | NA | TRBV2 | CASSRGNQPQHF | TGTGCCAGCAGCCGGGGGAATCAGCCCCAGCATTTT
TRBJ2-7 | NA | TRBV5-4 | CASSLGDFSYEQYF | TGTGCCAGCAGCTTGGGGGACTTCTCCTACGAGCAGTACTTC
TRBJ2-7 | NA | TRBV18 | CASSPGTGSSYEQYF | TGTGCCAGCTCACCGGGCACGGGGTCCTCCTACGAGCAGTACTTC
TRBJ2-7 | NA | TRBV14 | CASSEDPYEQYF | TGTGCCAGCAGCGAGGACCCCTACGAGCAGTACTTC
TRBJ1-2 | NA | TRBV12-5 | CASGPAHRRFNGYTF | TGTGCTAGTGGCCCTGCCCACAGGAGATTCAACGGCTACACCTTC
TRBJ1-4 | TRBD1 | TRBV9 | CASSIRQGNEKLFF | TGTGCCAGCAGCATCCGACAGGGGAATGAAAAACTGTTTTTT